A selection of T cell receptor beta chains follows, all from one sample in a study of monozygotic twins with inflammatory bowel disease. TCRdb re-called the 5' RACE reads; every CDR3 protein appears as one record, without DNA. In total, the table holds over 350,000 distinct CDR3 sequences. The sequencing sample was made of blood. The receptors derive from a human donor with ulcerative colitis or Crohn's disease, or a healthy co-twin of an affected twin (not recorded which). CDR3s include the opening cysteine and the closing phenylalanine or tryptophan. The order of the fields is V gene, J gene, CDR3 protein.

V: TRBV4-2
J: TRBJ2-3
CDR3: CASSQELLTPSTDTQYF

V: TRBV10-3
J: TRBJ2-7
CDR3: CAISGKGRAQTYEQYF

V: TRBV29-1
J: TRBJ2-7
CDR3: CSVEQVYEQYF

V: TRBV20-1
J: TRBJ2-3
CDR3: CSARRLAGGTDTQYF

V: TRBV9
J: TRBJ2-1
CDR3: CASSPQKRVAGYNEQFF

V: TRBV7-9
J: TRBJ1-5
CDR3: CASSPEGQPQHF

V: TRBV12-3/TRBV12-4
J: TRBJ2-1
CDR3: CASSPGFNVGIEQFF

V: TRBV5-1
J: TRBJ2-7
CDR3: CASSSQGAGSSYEQYF

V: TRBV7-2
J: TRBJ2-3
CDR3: CASSSRTATDTQYF

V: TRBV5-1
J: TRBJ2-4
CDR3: CASSRGQGERAKNIQYF

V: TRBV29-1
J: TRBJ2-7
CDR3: CSVIPRDRVNEQYF

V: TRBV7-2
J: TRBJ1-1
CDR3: CASSATGPSTTEAFF

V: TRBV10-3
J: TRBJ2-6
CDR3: CAISDWAGGANVLTF

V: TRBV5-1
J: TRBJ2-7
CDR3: CASSLAQAMGYEQYF

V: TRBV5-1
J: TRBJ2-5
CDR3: CASSLASGYQETQYF

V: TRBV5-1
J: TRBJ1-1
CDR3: CASSRRGGEGTEAFF

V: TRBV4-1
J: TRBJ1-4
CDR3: CASSQGNSNEKLFF

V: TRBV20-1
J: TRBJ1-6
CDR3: CSARDNTGVNSPLHF

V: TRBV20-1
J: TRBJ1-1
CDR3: CSAGSSSGVNTEAFF

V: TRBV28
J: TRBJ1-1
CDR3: CASSFHSGTDAFF

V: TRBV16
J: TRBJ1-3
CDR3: CASSQSRRSSGNTIYF

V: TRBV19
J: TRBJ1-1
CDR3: CASTLQGFREAFF

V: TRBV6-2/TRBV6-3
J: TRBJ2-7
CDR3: CATTWMGGRDEQYF

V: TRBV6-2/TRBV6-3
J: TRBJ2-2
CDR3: CASSYDPGQGDTGELFF

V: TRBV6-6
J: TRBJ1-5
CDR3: CASKLQALNQPQHF

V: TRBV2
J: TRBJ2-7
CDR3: CASSGRGQIYEQYF

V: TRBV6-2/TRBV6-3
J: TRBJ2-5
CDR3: CAIQLTRTVETQYF

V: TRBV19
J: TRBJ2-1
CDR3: CASKGQVPYNEQFF

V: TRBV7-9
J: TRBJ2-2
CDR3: CASRQTLSGFTGELFF

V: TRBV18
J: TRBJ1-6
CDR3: CASSPGQTLYNSPLHF

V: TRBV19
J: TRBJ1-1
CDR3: CASSSGQLGSPTEAFF

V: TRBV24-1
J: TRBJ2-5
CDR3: CATSETREGGKTQYF

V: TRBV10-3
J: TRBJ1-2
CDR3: CAISEERGGRVYGYTF

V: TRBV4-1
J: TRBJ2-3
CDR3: CASSHPGQGSIADTQYF

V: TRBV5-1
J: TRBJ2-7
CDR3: CASSSPMGEQYF

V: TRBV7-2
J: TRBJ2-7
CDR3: CASSSNWDRPDYEQYF

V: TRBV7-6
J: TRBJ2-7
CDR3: CASSLGQFSEQYF

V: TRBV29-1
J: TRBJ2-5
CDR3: CSISGDRQETQYF

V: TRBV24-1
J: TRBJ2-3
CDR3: CATSDSYTADTQYF

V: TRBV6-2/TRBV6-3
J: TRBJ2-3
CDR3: CASSYSSSGGRDTQYF

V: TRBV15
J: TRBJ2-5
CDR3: CATSIFAGPETQYF

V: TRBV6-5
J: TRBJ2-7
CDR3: CASSYGFGGQAIYEQYF

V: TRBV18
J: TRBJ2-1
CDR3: CASSPPSGLAGGINEQFF

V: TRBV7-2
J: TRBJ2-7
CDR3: CASSKSGGGYEQYF

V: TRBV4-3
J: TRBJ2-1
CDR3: CASSPGTGGYDEQFF

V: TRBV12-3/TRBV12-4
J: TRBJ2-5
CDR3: CASSHSGGGGETQYF

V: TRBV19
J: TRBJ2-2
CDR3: CATSGTGAPGELFF

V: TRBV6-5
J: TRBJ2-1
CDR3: CASSSVQGPYNEQFF

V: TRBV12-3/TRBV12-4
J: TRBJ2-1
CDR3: CASNGGADNEQFF

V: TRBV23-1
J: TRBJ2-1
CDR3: CASSQRRWHDEQFF

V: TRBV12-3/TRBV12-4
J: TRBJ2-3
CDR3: CASSFFVLGRDTQYF

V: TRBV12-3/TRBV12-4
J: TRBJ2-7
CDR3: CASLAGQGLYEQYF

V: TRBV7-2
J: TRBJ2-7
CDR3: CASSRDAGYEQYF

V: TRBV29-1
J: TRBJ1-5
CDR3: CSVGQGAGSNQPQHF

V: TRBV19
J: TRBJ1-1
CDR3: CASSIGHLSPPGGTEAFF